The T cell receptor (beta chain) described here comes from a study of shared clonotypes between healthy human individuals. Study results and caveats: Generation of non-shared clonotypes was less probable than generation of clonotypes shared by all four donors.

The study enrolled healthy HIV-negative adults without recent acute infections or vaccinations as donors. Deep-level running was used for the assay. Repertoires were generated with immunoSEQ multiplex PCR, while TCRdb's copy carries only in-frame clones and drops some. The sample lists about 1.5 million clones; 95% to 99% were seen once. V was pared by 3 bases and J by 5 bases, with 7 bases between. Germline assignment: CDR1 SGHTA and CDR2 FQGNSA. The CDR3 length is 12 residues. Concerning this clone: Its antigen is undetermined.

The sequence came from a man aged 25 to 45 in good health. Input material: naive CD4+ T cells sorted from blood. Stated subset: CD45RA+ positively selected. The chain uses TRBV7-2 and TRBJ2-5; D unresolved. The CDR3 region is CASSFTPETQYF. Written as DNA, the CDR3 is TGTGCCAGCAGCTTCACTCCTGAGACCCAGTACTTC.